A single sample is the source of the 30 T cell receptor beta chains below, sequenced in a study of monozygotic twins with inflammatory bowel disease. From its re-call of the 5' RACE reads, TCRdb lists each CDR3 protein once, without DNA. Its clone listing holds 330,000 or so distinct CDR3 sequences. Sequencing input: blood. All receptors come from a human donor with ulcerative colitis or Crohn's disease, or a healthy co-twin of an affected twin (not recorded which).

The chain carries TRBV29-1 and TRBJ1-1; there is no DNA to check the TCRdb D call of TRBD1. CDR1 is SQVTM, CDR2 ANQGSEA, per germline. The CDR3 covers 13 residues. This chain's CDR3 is CSVHDRRGTEAFF.

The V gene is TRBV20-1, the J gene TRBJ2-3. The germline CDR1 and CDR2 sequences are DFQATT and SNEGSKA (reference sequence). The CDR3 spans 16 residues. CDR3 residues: CSARELAFSSTDTQYF.

The CDR3 reads CASSLDAGNTGELFF. V is TRBV5-1 and J is TRBJ2-2; TCRdb's D gene call, TRBD2, goes unchecked for lack of DNA. The CDR3 runs 15 residues. Germline values: CDR1 SGHRS, CDR2 YFSETQ.

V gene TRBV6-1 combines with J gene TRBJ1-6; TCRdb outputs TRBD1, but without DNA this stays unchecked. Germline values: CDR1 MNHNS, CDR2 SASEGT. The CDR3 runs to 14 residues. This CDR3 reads CASSGTGPNSPLHF.

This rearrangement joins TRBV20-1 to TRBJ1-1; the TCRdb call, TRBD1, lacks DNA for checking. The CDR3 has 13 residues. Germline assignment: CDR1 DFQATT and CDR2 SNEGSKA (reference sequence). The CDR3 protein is CSARGGGAAEAFF.

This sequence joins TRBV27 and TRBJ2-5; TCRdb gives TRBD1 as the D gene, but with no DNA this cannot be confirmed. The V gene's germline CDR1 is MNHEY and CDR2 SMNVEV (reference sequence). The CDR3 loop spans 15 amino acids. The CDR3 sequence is CTSTDRDRGQETQYF.

CDR3 residues: CSAKSTSGRAIRWETQYF. This chain connects TRBV20-1 to TRBJ2-5; TCRdb's D call, TRBD2, is unchecked because there is no DNA. Germline CDR1 and CDR2: DFQATT and SNEGSKA (reference sequence). The CDR3 runs 18 residues.

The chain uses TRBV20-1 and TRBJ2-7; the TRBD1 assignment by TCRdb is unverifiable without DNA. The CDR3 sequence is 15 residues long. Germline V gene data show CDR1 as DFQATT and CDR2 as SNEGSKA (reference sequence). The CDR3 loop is CSASQGGGTSYEQYF.

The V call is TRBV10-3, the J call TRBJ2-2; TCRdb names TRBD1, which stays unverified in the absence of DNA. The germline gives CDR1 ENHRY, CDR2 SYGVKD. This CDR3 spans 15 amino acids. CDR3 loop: CAIRGDSANTGELFF.

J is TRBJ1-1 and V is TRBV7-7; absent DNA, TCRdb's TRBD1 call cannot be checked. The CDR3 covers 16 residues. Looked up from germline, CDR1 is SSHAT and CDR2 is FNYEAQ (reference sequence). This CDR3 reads CASSFPPPGPVFSAFF.

CDR3 protein: CASSVSQGGGTEAFF. The chain uses TRBV28 and TRBJ1-1; no DNA is available, so the TRBD1 call from TCRdb remains unchecked. This CDR3 is built from 15 residues. CDR1 and CDR2 from the germline V gene are MDHEN and SYDVKM.

CDR3 sequence reads: CATSDVRDRTTDTQYF. The chain uses TRBV24-1 and TRBJ2-3; TCRdb gives TRBD1 as the D gene, but with no DNA this cannot be confirmed. Germline assignment: CDR1 KGHDR and CDR2 SFDVKD. CDR3 size: 16 residues.

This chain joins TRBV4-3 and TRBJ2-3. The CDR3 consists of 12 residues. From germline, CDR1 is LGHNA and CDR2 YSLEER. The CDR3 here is CASSQDTDTQYF.

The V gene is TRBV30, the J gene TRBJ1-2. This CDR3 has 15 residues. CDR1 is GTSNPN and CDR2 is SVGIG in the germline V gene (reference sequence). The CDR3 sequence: CAWSRTRTTNYGYTF. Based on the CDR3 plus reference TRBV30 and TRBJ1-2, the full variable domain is SQTIHQWPATLVQPVGSPLSLECTVEGTSNPNLYWYRQAAGRGLQLLFYSVGIGQISSEVPQNLSASRPQDRQFILSSKKLLLSDSGFYLCAWSRTRTTNYGYTFGSGTRLTVV.

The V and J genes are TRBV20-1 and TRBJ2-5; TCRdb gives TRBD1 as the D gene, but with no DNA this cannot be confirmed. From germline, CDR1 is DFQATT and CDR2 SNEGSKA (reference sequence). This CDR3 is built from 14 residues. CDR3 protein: CSARVGGFGETQYF.

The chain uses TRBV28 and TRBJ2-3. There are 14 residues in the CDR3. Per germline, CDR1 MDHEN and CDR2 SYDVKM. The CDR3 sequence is CASSLMGSTDTQYF.

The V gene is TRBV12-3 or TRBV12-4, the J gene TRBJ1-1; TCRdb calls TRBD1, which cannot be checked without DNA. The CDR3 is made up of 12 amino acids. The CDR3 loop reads CASGTGRTEAFF.

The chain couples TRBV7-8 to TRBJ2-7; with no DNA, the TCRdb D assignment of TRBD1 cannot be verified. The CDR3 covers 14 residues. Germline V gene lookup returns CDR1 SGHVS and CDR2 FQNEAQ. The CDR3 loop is CASSDTRVSDEQYF. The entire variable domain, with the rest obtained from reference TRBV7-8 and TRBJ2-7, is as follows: GAGVSQSPRYKVAKRGQDVALRCDPISGHVSLFWYQQALGQGPEFLTYFQNEAQLDKSGLPSDRFFAERPEGSVSTLKIQRTQQEDSAVYLCASSDTRVSDEQYFGPGTRLTVT.

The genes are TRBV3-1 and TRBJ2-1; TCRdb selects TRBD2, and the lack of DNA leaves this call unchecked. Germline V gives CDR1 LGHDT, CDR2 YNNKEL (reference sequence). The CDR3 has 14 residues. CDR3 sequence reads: CASSQTSGSNEQFF.

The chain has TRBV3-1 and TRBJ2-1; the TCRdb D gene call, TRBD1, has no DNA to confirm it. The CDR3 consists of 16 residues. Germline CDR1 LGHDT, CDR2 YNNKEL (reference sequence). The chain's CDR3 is CASSVSSGTGGNEQFF.

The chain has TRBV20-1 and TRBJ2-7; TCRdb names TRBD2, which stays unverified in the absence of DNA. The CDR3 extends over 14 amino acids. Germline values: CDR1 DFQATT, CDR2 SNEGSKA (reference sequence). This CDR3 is CSARGLAGAREQYF.

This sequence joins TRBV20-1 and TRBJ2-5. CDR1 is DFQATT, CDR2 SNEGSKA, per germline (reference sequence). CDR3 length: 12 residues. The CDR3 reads CSARDLGETQYF.

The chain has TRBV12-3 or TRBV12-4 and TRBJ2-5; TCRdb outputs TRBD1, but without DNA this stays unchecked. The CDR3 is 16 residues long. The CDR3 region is CASSGAPRLGQETQYF.

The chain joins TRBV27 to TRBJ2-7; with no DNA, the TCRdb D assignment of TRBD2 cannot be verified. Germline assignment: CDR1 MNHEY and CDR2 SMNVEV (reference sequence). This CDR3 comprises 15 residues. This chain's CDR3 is CASSVDTSGPYEQYF.

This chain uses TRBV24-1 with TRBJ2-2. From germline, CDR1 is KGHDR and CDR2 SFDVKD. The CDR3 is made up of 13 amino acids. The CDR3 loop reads CATSRANTGELFF.

The CDR3 is CASSLEVANTGELFF. The gene calls are TRBV5-1 and TRBJ2-2. There are 15 residues in the CDR3. The germline gives CDR1 SGHRS, CDR2 YFSETQ.

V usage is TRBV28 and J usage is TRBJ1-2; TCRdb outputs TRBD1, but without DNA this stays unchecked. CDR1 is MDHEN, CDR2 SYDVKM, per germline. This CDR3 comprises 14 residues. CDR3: CASRPTEANYGYTF.

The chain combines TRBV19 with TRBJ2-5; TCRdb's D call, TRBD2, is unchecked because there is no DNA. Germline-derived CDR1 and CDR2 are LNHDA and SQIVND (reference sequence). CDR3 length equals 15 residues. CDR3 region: CASRRERLVEETQYF.

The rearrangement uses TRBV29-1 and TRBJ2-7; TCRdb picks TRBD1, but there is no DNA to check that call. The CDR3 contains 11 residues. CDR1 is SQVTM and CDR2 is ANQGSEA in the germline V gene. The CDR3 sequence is CSVTGSYEQYF.

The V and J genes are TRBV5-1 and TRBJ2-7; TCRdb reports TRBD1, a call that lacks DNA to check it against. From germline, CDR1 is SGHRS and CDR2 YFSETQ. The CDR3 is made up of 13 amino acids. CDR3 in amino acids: CASSLTGFSEQYF.